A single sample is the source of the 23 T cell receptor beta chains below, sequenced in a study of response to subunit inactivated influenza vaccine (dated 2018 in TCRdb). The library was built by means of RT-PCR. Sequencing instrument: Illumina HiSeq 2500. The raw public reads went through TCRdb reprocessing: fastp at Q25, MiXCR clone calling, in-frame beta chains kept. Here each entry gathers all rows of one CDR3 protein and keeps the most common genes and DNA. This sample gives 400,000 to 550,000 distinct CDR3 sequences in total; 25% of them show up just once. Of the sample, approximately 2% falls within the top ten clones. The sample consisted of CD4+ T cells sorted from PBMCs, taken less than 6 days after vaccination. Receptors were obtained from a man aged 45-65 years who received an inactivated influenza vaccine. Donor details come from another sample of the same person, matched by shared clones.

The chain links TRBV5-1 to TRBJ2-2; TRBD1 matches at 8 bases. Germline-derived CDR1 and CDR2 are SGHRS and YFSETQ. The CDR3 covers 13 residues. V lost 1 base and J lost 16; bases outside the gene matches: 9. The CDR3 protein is CASSLPGTGGTFF. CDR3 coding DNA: TGCGCCAGCAGCTTGCCCGGTACAGGGGGGACGTTTTTT.

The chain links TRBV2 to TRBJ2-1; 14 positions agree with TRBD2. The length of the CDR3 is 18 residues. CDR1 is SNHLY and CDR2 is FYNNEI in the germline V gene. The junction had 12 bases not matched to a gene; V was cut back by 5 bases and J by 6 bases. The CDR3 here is CASSWTSGGLSASNEQFF. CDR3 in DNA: TGTGCCAGCAGTTGGACTAGCGGGGGGCTTAGCGCCAGCAATGAGCAGTTCTTC.

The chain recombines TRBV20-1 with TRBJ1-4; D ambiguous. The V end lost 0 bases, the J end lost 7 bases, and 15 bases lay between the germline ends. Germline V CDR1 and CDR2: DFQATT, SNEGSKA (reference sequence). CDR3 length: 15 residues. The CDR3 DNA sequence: TGCAGTGCTAGAGATTACGGACGACCGGGTGAAAAACTGTTTTTT. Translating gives CSARDYGRPGEKLFF.

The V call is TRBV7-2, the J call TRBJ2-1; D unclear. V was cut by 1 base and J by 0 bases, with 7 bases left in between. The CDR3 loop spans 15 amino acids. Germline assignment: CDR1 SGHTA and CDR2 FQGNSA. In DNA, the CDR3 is TGTGCCAGCAGCTTAGTCCAGATCTCCTACAATGAGCAGTTCTTC. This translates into CASSLVQISYNEQFF.

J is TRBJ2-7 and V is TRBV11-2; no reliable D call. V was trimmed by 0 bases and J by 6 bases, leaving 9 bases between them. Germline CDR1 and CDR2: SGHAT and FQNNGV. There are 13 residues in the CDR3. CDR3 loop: CASSLDGVSEQYF. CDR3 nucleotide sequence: TGTGCCAGCAGCTTAGATGGGGTGTCCGAGCAGTACTTC.

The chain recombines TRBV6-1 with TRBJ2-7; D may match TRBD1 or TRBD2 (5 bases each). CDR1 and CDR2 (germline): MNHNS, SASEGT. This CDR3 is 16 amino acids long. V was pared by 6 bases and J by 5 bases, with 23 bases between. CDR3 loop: CASRPGRQSPFDEQYF. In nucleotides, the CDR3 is TGTGCCAGCAGACCGGGACGTCAGTCCCCTTTTGACGAGCAGTACTTC.

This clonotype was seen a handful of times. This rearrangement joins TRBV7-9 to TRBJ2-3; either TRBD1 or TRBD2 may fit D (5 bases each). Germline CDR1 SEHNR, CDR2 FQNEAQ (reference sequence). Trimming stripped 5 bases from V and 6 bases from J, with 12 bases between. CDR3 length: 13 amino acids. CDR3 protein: CASSAGTLDTQYF. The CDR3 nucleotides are TGTGCCAGCAGCGCCGGGACCCTGGATACGCAGTATTTT.

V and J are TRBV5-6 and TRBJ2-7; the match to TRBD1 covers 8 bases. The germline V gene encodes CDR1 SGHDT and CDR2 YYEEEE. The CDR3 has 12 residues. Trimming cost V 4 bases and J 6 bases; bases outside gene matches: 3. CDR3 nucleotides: TGTGCCAGCAGCCAAGACAGGGGCGAGCAGTACTTC. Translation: CASSQDRGEQYF.

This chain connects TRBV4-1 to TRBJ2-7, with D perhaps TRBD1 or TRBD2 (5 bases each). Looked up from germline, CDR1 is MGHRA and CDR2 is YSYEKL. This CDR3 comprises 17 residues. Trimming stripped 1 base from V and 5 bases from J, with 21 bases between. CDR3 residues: CASSQVGVERGSDEQYF. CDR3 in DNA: TGCGCCAGCAGCCAAGTAGGGGTCGAGAGGGGATCGGACGAGCAGTACTTC.

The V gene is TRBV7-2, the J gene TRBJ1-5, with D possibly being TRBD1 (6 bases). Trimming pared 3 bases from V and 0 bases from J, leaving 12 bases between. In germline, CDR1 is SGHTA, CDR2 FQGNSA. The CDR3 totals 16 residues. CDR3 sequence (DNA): TGTGCCAGCAGCTTCACCGGGGGGCATAGCAATCAGCCCCAGCATTTT. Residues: CASSFTGGHSNQPQHF.

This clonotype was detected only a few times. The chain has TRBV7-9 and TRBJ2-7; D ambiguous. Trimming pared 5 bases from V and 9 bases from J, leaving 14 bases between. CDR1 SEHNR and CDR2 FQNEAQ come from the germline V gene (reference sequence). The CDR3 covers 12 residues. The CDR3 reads CASSRDSLGQYF. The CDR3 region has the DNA TGTGCCAGCAGCAGAGATTCACTGGGGCAGTACTTC. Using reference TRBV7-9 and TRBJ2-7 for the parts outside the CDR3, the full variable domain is DTGVSQNPRHKITKRGQNVTFRCDPISEHNRLYWYRQTLGQGPEFLTYFQNEAQLEKSRLLSDRFSAERPKGSFSTLEIQRTEQGDSAMYLCASSRDSLGQYFGPGTRLTVT.

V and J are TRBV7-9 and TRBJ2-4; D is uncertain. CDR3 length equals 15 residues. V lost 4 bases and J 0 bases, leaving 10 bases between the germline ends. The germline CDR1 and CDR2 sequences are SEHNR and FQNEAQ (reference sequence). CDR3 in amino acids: CASSSVRAAKNIQYF. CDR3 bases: TGTGCCAGCAGCTCCGTCCGGGCAGCCAAAAACATTCAGTACTTC.

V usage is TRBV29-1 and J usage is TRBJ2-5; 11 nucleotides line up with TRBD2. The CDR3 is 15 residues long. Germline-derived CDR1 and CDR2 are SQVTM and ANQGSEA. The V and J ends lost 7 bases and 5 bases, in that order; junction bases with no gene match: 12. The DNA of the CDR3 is TGCAGCGCTTTGATTAGCGGGAGGGCCGGGGAGACCCAGTACTTC. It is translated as CSALISGRAGETQYF.

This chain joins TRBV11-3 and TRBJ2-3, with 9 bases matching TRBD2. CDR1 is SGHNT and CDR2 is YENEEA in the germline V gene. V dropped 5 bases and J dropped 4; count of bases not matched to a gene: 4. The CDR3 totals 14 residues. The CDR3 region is CASSPSGTADTQYF. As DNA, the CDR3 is TGTGCCAGCAGCCCTAGCGGGACCGCAGATACGCAGTATTTT. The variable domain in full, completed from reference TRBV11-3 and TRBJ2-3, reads EAGVVQSPRYKIIEKKQPVAFWCNPISGHNTLYWYLQNLGQGPELLIRYENEEAVDDSQLPKDRFSAERLKGVDSTLKIQPAELGDSAVYLCASSPSGTADTQYFGPGTRLTVL.

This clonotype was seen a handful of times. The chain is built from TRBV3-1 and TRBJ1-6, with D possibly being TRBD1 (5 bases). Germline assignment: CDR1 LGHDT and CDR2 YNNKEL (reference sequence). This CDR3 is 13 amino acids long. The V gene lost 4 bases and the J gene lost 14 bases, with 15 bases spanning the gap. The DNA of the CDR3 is TGTGCCAGCAGCCCGACGCCAGGGTTCACCCTCCACTTT. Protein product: CASSPTPGFTLHF.

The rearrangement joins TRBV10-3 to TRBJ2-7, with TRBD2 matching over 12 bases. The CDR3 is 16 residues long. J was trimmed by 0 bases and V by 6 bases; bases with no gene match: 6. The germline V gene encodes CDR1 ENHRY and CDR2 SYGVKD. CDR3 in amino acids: CAIRTSGGSRSYEQYF. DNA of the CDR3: TGTGCCATCAGAACTAGCGGGGGGTCCCGCTCCTACGAGCAGTACTTC.

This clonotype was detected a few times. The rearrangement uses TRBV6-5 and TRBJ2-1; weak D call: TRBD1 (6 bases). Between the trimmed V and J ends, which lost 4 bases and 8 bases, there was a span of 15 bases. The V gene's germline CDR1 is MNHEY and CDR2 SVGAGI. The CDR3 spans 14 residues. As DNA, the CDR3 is TGTGCCAGCAGTTCTCCGGGACAAGGCGATGAGCAGTTCTTC. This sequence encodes CASSSPGQGDEQFF.

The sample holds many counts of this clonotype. The CDR3 is CASSEYAAMGTEAFF. Written as DNA, the CDR3 is TGTGCCAGCAGTGAATATGCGGCTATGGGAACTGAAGCTTTCTTT. The genes are TRBV6-1 and TRBJ1-1; D uncertain. CDR3 length equals 15 residues. CDR1 and CDR2 from the germline V gene are MNHNS and SASEGT. Trimming removed 2 bases from V and 5 bases from J, with 15 bases in between.

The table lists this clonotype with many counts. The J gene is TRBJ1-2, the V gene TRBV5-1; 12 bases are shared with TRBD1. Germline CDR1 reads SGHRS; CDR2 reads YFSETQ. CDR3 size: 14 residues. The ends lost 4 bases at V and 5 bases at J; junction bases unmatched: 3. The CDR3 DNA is TGCGCCAGCAGCCCGGGACAGGGGGCTTATGGCTACACCTTC. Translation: CASSPGQGAYGYTF.

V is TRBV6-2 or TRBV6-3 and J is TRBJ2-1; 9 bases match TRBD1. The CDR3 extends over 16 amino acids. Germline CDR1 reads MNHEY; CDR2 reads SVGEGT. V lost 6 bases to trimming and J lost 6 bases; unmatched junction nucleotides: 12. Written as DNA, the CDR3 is TGTGCCAGCAGGCGGACAGGGGATGTATACGTCAATGAGCAGTTCTTC. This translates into CASRRTGDVYVNEQFF.

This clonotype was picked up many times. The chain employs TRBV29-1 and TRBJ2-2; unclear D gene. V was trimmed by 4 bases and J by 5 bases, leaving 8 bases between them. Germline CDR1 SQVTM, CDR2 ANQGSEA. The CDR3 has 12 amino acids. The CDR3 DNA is TGCAGCGTTGCTTGGCGAACCGGGGAGCTGTTTTTT. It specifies CSVAWRTGELFF.

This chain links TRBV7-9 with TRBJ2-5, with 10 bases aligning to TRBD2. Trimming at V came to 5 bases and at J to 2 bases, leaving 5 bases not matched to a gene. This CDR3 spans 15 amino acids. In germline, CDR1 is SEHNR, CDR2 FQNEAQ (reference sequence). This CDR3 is CASSTRTSGQETQYF. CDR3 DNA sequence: TGTGCCAGCAGCACTCGGACTAGCGGACAAGAGACCCAGTACTTC.

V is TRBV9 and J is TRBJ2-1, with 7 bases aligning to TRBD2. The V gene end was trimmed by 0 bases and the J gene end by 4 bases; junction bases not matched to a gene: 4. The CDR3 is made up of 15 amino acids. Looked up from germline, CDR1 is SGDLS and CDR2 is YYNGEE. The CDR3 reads CASSVAKRGYNEQFF. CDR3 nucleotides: TGTGCCAGCAGCGTAGCGAAGCGGGGTTACAATGAGCAGTTCTTC.